This T cell receptor (beta chain) was identified in a study of T cell responses to AZD1222 COVID-19 vaccine. Trimming removed 3 bases from V and 9 bases from J, with 5 bases in between. CDR1 is SQVTM and CDR2 is ANQGSEA in the germline V gene. This CDR3 is built from 9 residues. Libraries were prepared by immunoSEQ multiplex PCR; TCRdb keeps only in-frame clonotypes and omits some of them. This table has over 100,000 clones, roughly nine tenths appearing once. Sequenced material: peripheral blood, taken on day 0 of AZD1222 vaccination. This sequence joins TRBV29-1 and TRBJ1-2; D gene ambiguous. This TCR was sampled from an adult in good health. CDR3 bases: TGCAGCGTTGATAGGAGCTACACCTTC. Encoded protein: CSVDRSYTF.